Included here is one T cell receptor beta chain sequence, with context. Libraries were prepared by immunoSEQ multiplex PCR; TCRdb keeps only in-frame clonotypes and omits some of them. The data hold fewer than 300,000 clones, with roughly 89% observed a single time. The data originate from a study of blood T cell repertoires in COVID-19. The V and J ends lost 5 bases and 5 bases, in that order; junction bases with no gene match: 10. The germline V gene has CDR1 MNHEY and CDR2 SMNVEV (reference sequence). This CDR3 spans 16 amino acids. Participants spanned ages about 18 to 90 years and resided in over 20 US areas. Membership in each cohort depended on participant-reported clinical history.

Input material: PBMCs or T cells enriched from blood (not recorded which). The chain carries TRBV27 and TRBJ2-5, with 11 nucleotides matching TRBD1. The receptor's source is a man aged 35-49 years who had recovered from COVID-19. CDR3 sequence reads: CASSTGQGGVLETQYF. The DNA for the CDR3 is TGTGCCAGCAGTACGGGACAGGGGGGAGTTTTGGAGACCCAGTACTTC.